This TCR beta chain emerged from a study of T cell responses to AZD1222 COVID-19 vaccine. The germline V and J ends were trimmed by 5 bases and 4 bases, with 5 bases remaining between them. CDR1 is MDHEN, CDR2 SYDVKM, per germline. The CDR3 has 11 amino acids. Assay used: immunoSEQ multiplex PCR; TCRdb lists only in-frame clones, some missing. The repertoire has 80,000 to 100,000 clones, roughly 85% of them found once; the top ten carry approximately 10%. The specimen was peripheral blood, collected 28 days after the second AZD1222 dose. This TCR came from an adult who received the AZD1222 COVID-19 vaccine. The chain joins TRBV28 to TRBJ1-2; D gene ambiguous. The CDR3 here is CASSLIYGYTF. The CDR3 DNA follows: TGTGCCAGCAGTCTAATCTATGGCTACACCTTC.